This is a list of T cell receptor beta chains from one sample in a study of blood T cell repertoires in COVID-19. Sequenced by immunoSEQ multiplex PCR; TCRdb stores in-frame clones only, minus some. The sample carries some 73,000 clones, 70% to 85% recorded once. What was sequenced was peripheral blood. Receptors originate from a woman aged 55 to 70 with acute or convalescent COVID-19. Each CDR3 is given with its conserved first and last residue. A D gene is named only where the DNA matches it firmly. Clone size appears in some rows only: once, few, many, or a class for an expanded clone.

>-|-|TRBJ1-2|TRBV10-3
TGTGCCATCAGTGGGAGCTCCTATGGCTACACCTTC
CAISGSSYGYTF
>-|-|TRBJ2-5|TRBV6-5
TGTGCCAGCAGTTCTCAGGGGACGAAGACCCAGTACTTC
CASSSQGTKTQYF
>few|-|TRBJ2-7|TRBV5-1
TGCGCCAGCAGCTTGGGACAGCTATACGAGCAGTACTTC
CASSLGQLYEQYF
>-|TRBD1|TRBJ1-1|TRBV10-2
TGCGCCAGCAGCAATCAGGGGGTCTCAGGCACTGAAGCTTTCTTT
CASSNQGVSGTEAFF
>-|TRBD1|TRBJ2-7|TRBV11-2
TGTGCCAGCGGTTCTGGACAGGGGATTTTCTACGAGCAGTACTTC
CASGSGQGIFYEQYF
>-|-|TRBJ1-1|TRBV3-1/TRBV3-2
TGTGCCAGCAGCCCCGGGCTCCGGGGGAACACTGAAGCTTTCTTT
CASSPGLRGNTEAFF
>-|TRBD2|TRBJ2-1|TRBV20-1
TGCAGTGCTAGTCAGGGTCGGGGACTAGCGGGAGGGCCCCCCTACAATGAGCAGTTCTTC
CSASQGRGLAGGPPYNEQFF
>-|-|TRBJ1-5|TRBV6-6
TGTGCCAGCAAAGACCCGACAATTCAGAATCAGCCCCAGCATTTT
CASKDPTIQNQPQHF
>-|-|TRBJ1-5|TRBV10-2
TGCGCCGCTGGGGAGTTCCTTAATCAGCCCCAGCATTTT
CAAGEFLNQPQHF
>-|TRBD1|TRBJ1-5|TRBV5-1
TGCGCCAGCAGCCTCGGGACAGGGTTCAATCAGCCCCAGCATTTT
CASSLGTGFNQPQHF
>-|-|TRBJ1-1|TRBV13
TGTGCCAGCAGCCCTTATTCGGGGGGGCGGGGGAACACTGAAGCTTTCTTT
CASSPYSGGRGNTEAFF
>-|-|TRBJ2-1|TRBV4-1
TGCGCCAGCAGCCAAGTCCTTGCAAGGTCAGCGAGCAATGAGCAGTTCTTC
CASSQVLARSASNEQFF
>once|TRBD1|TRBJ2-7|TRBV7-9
TGTGCCAGCAGCGTGGACAGGGGTACCTACGAGCAGTACTTC
CASSVDRGTYEQYF
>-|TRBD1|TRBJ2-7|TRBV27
TGTGCCAGCAGTCCGACCGGGACAGGGCCATACGAGCAGTACTTC
CASSPTGTGPYEQYF
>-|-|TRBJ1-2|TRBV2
TGTGCCAGCAGTCAAGAAACAGAGTATGGCTACACCTTC
CASSQETEYGYTF
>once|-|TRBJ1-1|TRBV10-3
TGTGCCATCAGTGAGTCGAGCGTCAGGGACACTGAAGCTTTCTTT
CAISESSVRDTEAFF
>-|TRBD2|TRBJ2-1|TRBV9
TGTGCCAGCAGCGTTAGCGGGAGGGCCGGGAACAATGAGCAGTTCTTC
CASSVSGRAGNNEQFF
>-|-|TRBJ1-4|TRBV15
TGTGCCACCAGTCCGACTCCCACCAGACAGATTGAAAAACTGTTTTTT
CATSPTPTRQIEKLFF
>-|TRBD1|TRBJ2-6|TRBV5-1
TGCGCCAGCAGCGCTTTGACAGGGCGAGGCTCTGGGGCCAACGTCCTGACTTTC
CASSALTGRGSGANVLTF
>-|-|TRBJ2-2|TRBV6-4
TGTGCCAGCAGTGAAGTCGGTACCGGGGAGCTGTTTTTT
CASSEVGTGELFF
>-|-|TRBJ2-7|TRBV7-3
TGTGCCAGCAGCTCGGGACTCTTCTACGAGCAGTACTTC
CASSSGLFYEQYF
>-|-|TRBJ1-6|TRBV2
TGTGCCAGCAGTTGGCTCCCAGGCTCCTATAATTCACCCCTCCACTTT
CASSWLPGSYNSPLHF
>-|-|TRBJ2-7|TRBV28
TGTGCCAGCCGCCAGGGTTTCATCTACGAGCAGTACTTC
CASRQGFIYEQYF
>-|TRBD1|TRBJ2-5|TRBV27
TGTGCCAGCAGAAACAGGGGGACCCAAGAGACCCAGTACTTC
CASRNRGTQETQYF
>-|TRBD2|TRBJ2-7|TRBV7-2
TGTGCCAGCAGCCCGCGGACTAGCGGGGGGCTATTGCCCTACGAGCAGTACTTC
CASSPRTSGGLLPYEQYF
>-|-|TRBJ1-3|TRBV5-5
TGTGCCAGCAGGATGGACTTTAGCTCTGGAAACACCATATATTTT
CASRMDFSSGNTIYF
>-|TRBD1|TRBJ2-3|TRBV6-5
TGTGCCACCGGACAGGGAGTGACAGATACGCAGTATTTT
CATGQGVTDTQYF
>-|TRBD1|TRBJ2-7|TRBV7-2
TGTGCCAGCAGCTACTGGGGACAGGGACTGACCGTCGAGCAGTACTTC
CASSYWGQGLTVEQYF
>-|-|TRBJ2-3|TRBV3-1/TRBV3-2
TGTGCCAGCAGCCGCCTGACTAGACTCACAGATACGCAGTATTTT
CASSRLTRLTDTQYF
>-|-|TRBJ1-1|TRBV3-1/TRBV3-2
TGTGCCAGCAGCCTTCGCCGGCGGGCTGAAGCTTTCTTT
CASSLRRRAEAFF
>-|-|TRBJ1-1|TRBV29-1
TGCAGCGTTGTATGGGGGACTAACACTGAAGCTTTCTTT
CSVVWGTNTEAFF
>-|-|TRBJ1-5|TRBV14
TGTGCCAGACTAGGAGGTCGGCCCCAGCATTTT
CARLGGRPQHF
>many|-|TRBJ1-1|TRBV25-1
TGTGCCAGCAGTGAATTTCAGGGGAGGGGGGCTGAAGCTTTCTTT
CASSEFQGRGAEAFF
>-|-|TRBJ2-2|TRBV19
TGTGCCAGTACTCCGGGACACCCGAACACCGGGGAGCTGTTTTTT
CASTPGHPNTGELFF
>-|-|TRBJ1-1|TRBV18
TGTGCCAGCTCATCCGGACTGGTCATTGAAGCTTTCTTT
CASSSGLVIEAFF
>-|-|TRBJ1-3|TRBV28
TGTGCCAGCAGCTCCGTACAGGGCTTCTCTGGAAACACCATATATTTT
CASSSVQGFSGNTIYF
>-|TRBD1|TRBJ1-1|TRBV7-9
TGTGCCAGCAGCTTCCCGGACAGGGAAGAAGCTTTCTTT
CASSFPDREEAFF
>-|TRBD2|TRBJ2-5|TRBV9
TGTGCCAGCAGCGTAGCGGGAGGGAAGGAGAAGACCCAGTACTTC
CASSVAGGKEKTQYF
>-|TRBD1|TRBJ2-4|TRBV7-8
TGTGCCAGCAGCGAGGGACAGGGGATTATAGCCAAAAACATTCAGTACTTC
CASSEGQGIIAKNIQYF
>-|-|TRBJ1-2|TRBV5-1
TGCGCCAGCAGCTTAACGTCAGGGGAAGGTGGCTACACCTTC
CASSLTSGEGGYTF